The clone carrying this TCR beta chain was counted ten times or more. The junction differs from germline at one of its ends, possibly a read error. This entry comes from a study of prognosis after radiotherapy for stage I lung cancer. Genomic DNA was subjected to two-round multiplex PCR for amplification of TCR beta CDR3. Gene-specific TRBV and TRBJ primers were used in PCR round one. TCRdb passed the multiplex PCR reads through MiXCR, listing each CDR3 protein once. Here the sample spans tens of thousands of distinct CDR3 sequences, 30% to 40% being singletons. Germline V gene sequence: CDR1 SSHAT, CDR2 FNYEAQ (reference sequence). The CDR3 has 14 residues.

The sequences come from PBMCs, collected before or after stereotactic body radiation therapy (not recorded which). The J gene is TRBJ1-5, the V gene TRBV7-7, with D possibly matching TRBD1 (5 bases). The source is a donor over 45 with non-small cell lung cancer. The CDR3 loop is CASSLLRGRQPQHF. The CDR3 DNA reads as TGTGCTAGCAGCTTATTGAGGGGTCGGCAGCCCCAGCATTTT.